This paragraph reports one T cell receptor (beta chain). The sample belongs to a study of shared clonotypes between healthy human individuals. Overall study: The study used three CD4 naive, three CD4 memory, two CD8 naive and one CD8 memory plate per donor.

The CDR3 is 13 residues long. Trimming left V 3 bases short and J 3 bases short, with 9 bases between. The germline CDR1 and CDR2 sequences are MDHEN and SYDVKM. The input for sorted-subset replicate PCRs was around 210 ng DNA, approximately 30,000 T cell genomes. Assay: immunoSEQ multiplex PCR; the TCRdb copy retains only in-frame clones and omits some. The sample has about 600,000 clones; 97% are singletons. The sequence was collected from a woman aged 25 to 39 in good health. The specimen was naive CD4+ T cells sorted from blood. Subset indicated: CD45RA+ positively selected. The rearrangement uses TRBV28 and TRBJ2-7; D gene ambiguous. CDR3 coding DNA: TGTGCCAGCAGTTTGAAGTCATACTACGAGCAGTACTTC. Its translation: CASSLKSYYEQYF. The entire variable domain, with the rest obtained from reference TRBV28 and TRBJ2-7, is as follows: DVKVTQSSRYLVKRTGEKVFLECVQDMDHENMFWYRQDPGLGLRLIYFSYDVKMKEKGDIPEGYSVSREKKERFSLILESASTNQTSMYLCASSLKSYYEQYFGPGTRLTVT.